This TCR beta chain was obtained from a study of blood T cell repertoires in COVID-19. Study information: Donors in the United States, Italy and Spain gave samples during acute or convalescent COVID-19. Sources were T cells, B-cell-depleted T cells, or PBMCs; the material itself was cDNA or gDNA.

Authors' analysis steps: Reference gene primer amplification yielded estimated nucleated cell counts. Produced via immunoSEQ multiplex PCR; TCRdb's table is partial and in-frame only. V and J calls and clone size are as listed in that table; D and trimming were resolved from the DNA. The repertoire holds 35,000 to 40,000 clones, with approximately 88% as singletons. Trimming took 3 bases from V and 0 from J; bases not matched to a gene: 2. The CDR3 has 13 amino acids. Germline CDR1 is GTSNPN and CDR2 is SVGIG (reference sequence). Sequencing was carried out using peripheral blood. The receptor comes from a human donor in a cohort sampled during active COVID-19. The J gene is TRBJ2-7, the V gene TRBV30; 7 bases line up with TRBD1. CDR3 sequence reads: CAWRQGSSYEQYF. CDR3 coding DNA: TGTGCCTGGAGACAGGGGAGCTCCTACGAGCAGTACTTC.